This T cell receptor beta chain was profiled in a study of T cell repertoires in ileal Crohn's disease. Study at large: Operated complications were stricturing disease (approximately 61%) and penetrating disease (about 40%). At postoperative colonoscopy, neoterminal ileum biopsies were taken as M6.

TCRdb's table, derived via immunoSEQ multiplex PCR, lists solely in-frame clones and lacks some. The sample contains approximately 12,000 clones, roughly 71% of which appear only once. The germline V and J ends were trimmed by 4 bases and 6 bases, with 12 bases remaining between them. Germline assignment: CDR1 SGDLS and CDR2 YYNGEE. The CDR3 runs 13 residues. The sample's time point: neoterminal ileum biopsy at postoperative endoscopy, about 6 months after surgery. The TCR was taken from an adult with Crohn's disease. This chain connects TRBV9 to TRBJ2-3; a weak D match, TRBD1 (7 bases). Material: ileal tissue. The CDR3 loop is CASSPGGTDTQYF. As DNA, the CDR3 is TGTGCCAGCAGCCCAGGGGGGACGGATACGCAGTATTTT.